Sequencing of this T cell receptor (beta chain) was carried out in a study of T cell changes during pregnancy in multiple sclerosis. Assay: immunoSEQ multiplex PCR; the TCRdb copy retains only in-frame clones and omits some. The data show around 56,000 clones, with about nine tenths seen just once and approximately 2.3% held by the top ten. Germline lookup yields CDR1 GTSNPN and CDR2 SVGIG (reference sequence). The CDR3 contains 15 residues. V gave up 3 bases and J gave up 4 bases, with 18 bases separating them. The receptor comes from a female donor in good health, enrolled as a control in a pregnancy study. The sample in question was peripheral blood, obtained in the first trimester of pregnancy. The chain uses TRBV30 and TRBJ1-1, with D perhaps TRBD1 (5 bases). The CDR3 DNA follows: TGTGCCTGGAGCAGAAGGAATCGGGGGTTCACTGAAGCTTTCTTT. Its protein is CAWSRRNRGFTEAFF.